This passage covers 19 T cell receptor beta chains from one sample sequenced in a study of beta chain features in type 1 diabetes. Expressed TCRB transcripts got sequenced, as all isolated RNA was reverse transcribed. Here immunoSEQ multiplex PCR was the method, and the copy in TCRdb shows in-frame clones only, minus some. The table shows some 200,000 clones, with approximately 10% occurring only once. Sequenced sample: central memory CD4+ T cells from blood. These receptors were collected from a man aged 18 to 35 in good health.

Only a few counts were recorded for this clone. The J gene is TRBJ1-5, the V gene TRBV7-2, with 9 bases fitting TRBD1. Losses at the gene ends were 5 bases for V and 3 bases for J; bases not matched to a gene: 5. This CDR3 has 15 amino acids. Germline-derived CDR1 and CDR2 are SGHTA and FQGNSA. CDR3 sequence reads: CASSQGTGNNQPQHF. In DNA form, the CDR3 reads TGTGCCAGCAGCCAAGGGACAGGGAACAATCAGCCCCAGCATTTT.

This chain uses TRBV11-2 with TRBJ2-2, with TRBD1 matching 9 bases. Germline trimming cut 5 bases from V and 2 bases from J; bases unmatched to any gene: 3. This CDR3 contains 15 residues. Germline CDR1 SGHAT, CDR2 FQNNGV. CDR3 DNA: TGTGCCAGCAGCCAGACAGGGGGAAACACCGGGGAGCTGTTTTTT. Translation: CASSQTGGNTGELFF. Filled out from reference TRBV11-2 and TRBJ2-2, the complete variable domain reads EAGVAQSPRYKIIEKRQSVAFWCNPISGHATLYWYQQILGQGPKLLIQFQNNGVVDDSQLPKDRFSAERLKGVDSTLKIQPAKLEDSAVYLCASSQTGGNTGELFFGEGSRLTVL.

As regards this clone: This may stem from a read error, because a much larger clone lies one nucleotide away. The rearrangement joins TRBV7-2 to TRBJ2-1; 13 nucleotides agree with TRBD2. The CDR3 sequence is 15 residues long. Germline V lookup: CDR1 SGHTA, CDR2 FQGNSA. J gave up 3 bases and V 5 bases, and 1 base lay outside the gene matches. The DNA of the CDR3 is TGTGCCAGCAGCCGACTAGCGGGAGGCTACAATGAGCAGTTCTTC. It yields the protein CASSRLAGGYNEQFF. The variable domain in full, completed from reference TRBV7-2 and TRBJ2-1, reads GAGVSQSPSNKVTEKGKDVELRCDPISGHTALYWYRQSLGQGLEFLIYFQGNSAPDKSGLPSDRFSAERTGGSVSTLTIQRTQQEDSAVYLCASSRLAGGYNEQFFGPGTRLTVL.

This clone was detected many times. The chain carries TRBV7-6 and TRBJ2-1, with D maybe TRBD2 (5 bases). The CDR3 sequence is 13 residues long. V was pared by 1 base and J by 8 bases, with 9 bases between. CDR1 SGHVS and CDR2 FNYEAQ come from the germline V gene. CDR3 DNA: TGTGCCAGCAGCTTAGAGGGAGTCTATGAGCAGTTCTTC. Its translation: CASSLEGVYEQFF.

The CDR3 protein is CASSLMSWQGGNEQFF. In DNA, the CDR3 is TGTGCCAGCAGCTTAATGTCGTGGCAGGGCGGCAATGAGCAGTTCTTC. The chain has TRBV7-3 and TRBJ2-1; possible D gene TRBD1, 5 bases. This CDR3 is built from 16 residues. Germline CDR1 SGHTA, CDR2 FQGTGA. V was clipped by 1 base and J by 6 bases, with 16 bases between them. The full variable domain, its missing parts supplied by reference TRBV7-3 and TRBJ2-1, is GAGVSQTPSNKVTEKGKYVELRCDPISGHTALYWYRQSLGQGPEFLIYFQGTGAADDSGLPNDRFFAVRPEGSVSTLKIQRTERGDSAVYLCASSLMSWQGGNEQFFGPGTRLTVL.

This clone was observed a handful of times. The genes are TRBV29-1 and TRBJ1-5; D perhaps matches TRBD1 (5 bases). Deletions cut 4 bases from V and 3 bases from J, with 10 bases between. CDR3 length: 13 amino acids. CDR1 and CDR2 (germline): SQVTM, ANQGSEA. CDR3 region: CSVAQGTNQPQHF. For the CDR3, the DNA is TGCAGCGTTGCTCAGGGAACCAATCAGCCCCAGCATTTT.

The chain carries TRBV18 and TRBJ1-4; D is ambiguous. The CDR3 is made up of 16 amino acids. CDR1 is KGHSH, CDR2 LQKENI, per germline. The V end lost 2 bases, the J end lost 3 bases, and 13 bases lay between the germline ends. The CDR3 DNA reads TGTGCCAGCTCACCAACGTGGGCCGCGCCTAATGAAAAACTGTTTTTT. It is translated as CASSPTWAAPNEKLFF.

V is TRBV6-1 and J is TRBJ1-1, with a tentative D call TRBD1 (6 bases). Germline CDR1 MNHNS, CDR2 SASEGT. The CDR3 is 14 residues long. Trimming removed 1 base from V and 0 bases from J, with 6 bases in between. The chain's CDR3 is CASSEDRVNTEAFF. CDR3 DNA: TGTGCCAGCAGTGAAGACAGGGTGAACACTGAAGCTTTCTTT.

The chain couples TRBV25-1 to TRBJ2-5; 11 bases align to TRBD2. V lost 1 base and J lost 1; bases outside the gene matches: 5. The CDR3 runs 17 residues. Germline CDR1 reads MGHDK; CDR2 reads SYGVNS. CDR3 DNA: TGTGCCAGCAGTGAATGGGGTACTAGCGGGAGCCAAGAGACCCAGTACTTC. It encodes CASSEWGTSGSQETQYF.

This clone was seen a few times. The rearrangement uses TRBV7-2 and TRBJ1-1; D perhaps matches TRBD1 (6 bases). V lost 1 base to trimming and J lost 1 base, with 13 bases between them. Germline lookup yields CDR1 SGHTA and CDR2 FQGNSA. There are 16 residues in the CDR3. DNA of the CDR3: TGTGCCAGCAGCTTAGTCAGGGGAGGAGGGAACACTGAAGCTTTCTTT. This codes for CASSLVRGGGNTEAFF.

This clone has only a few counts. The sample holds other DNA sequences that translate to the same CDR3. The chain couples TRBV4-2 to TRBJ2-4; 10 positions match TRBD2. Unmatched junction bases numbered 9, after V lost 0 bases and J lost 4 bases. Germline CDR1 and CDR2: LGHNA and YNFKEQ. The CDR3 runs 18 residues. In nucleotides, the CDR3 is TGTGCCAGCAGCCAAGATCCGGAACTAGCGGGATGGAAAAACATTCAGTACTTC. Translation gives CASSQDPELAGWKNIQYF.

V gene TRBV4-1 combines with J gene TRBJ2-1; D is ambiguous. Trimming removed 4 bases at V and 3 bases at J, with 10 bases between. Germline lookup yields CDR1 MGHRA and CDR2 YSYEKL. The length of the CDR3 is 14 residues. CDR3 sequence: CASSRARFYNEQFF. In DNA, the CDR3 is TGCGCCAGCAGCCGGGCCCGTTTCTACAATGAGCAGTTCTTC.

In its sample, this clone was seen many times. This chain connects TRBV2 to TRBJ1-1; 7 bases are a match to TRBD1. V lost 6 bases and J lost 6; bases outside the gene matches: 7. The V gene's germline CDR1 is SNHLY and CDR2 FYNNEI. The CDR3 consists of 13 residues. The DNA of the CDR3 is TGTGCCAGCAGAAGACAGGGAGGGGCTGAAGCTTTCTTT. Protein product: CASRRQGGAEAFF.

This clone was seen a few times. The chain has TRBV4-2 and TRBJ1-5; 9 positions agree with TRBD1. CDR3 length: 14 amino acids. Germline V gene lookup returns CDR1 LGHNA and CDR2 YNFKEQ. V was pared by 4 bases and J by 7 bases, with 5 bases of the junction left unmatched. CDR3 in DNA: TGTGCCAGCAGCCTACAGGGGGCTGGGCAGCCCCAGCATTTT. Translation gives CASSLQGAGQPQHF.

This clone has a single count. This chain connects TRBV5-6 to TRBJ2-5, with a tentative D call TRBD1 (6 bases). The ends were cut back, 5 bases at V and 1 base at J, with 12 bases in the middle. The CDR3 extends over 14 amino acids. CDR1 and CDR2 (germline): SGHDT, YYEEEE. The CDR3, as DNA: TGTGCCAGCAGTCGACAGGCGAGCCAAGAGACCCAGTACTTC. Amino acid sequence: CASSRQASQETQYF.

This clone was seen a handful of times. The chain links TRBV14 to TRBJ2-5; 14 bases are a match to TRBD2. Germline-derived CDR1 and CDR2 are SGHDN and FVKESK. This CDR3 comprises 19 residues. V trimming: 4 bases; J trimming: 4 bases; junction bases outside the gene matches: 14. CDR3 amino acids: CASSLGTSGRQRRVETQYF. The DNA of the CDR3 is TGTGCCAGCAGCCTTGGGACTAGCGGGAGACAGAGAAGGGTAGAGACCCAGTACTTC.

The V gene is TRBV9, the J gene TRBJ2-6; no definite D call. CDR3 length: 14 residues. The V gene lost 7 bases and the J gene lost 4 bases, with 12 bases spanning the gap. Germline values: CDR1 SGDLS, CDR2 YYNGEE. The CDR3 reads CASGDAQGANVLTF. CDR3 DNA: TGTGCCAGCGGTGACGCGCAGGGGGCCAACGTCCTGACTTTC.

The chain links TRBV2 to TRBJ2-7, with D maybe TRBD1 (6 bases). The V end lost 2 bases, the J end lost 2 bases, and 10 bases lay between the germline ends. From germline, CDR1 is SNHLY and CDR2 FYNNEI. The CDR3 has 14 amino acids. The CDR3 bases are TGTGCCAGCAGTGAAAGGACAGAGACCTACGAGCAGTACTTC. Its translation: CASSERTETYEQYF.

The table lists this clone with a few counts. The chain uses TRBV5-1 and TRBJ2-1; 7 bases fit TRBD2. V lost 4 bases and J lost 0; bases outside the gene matches: 7. The length of the CDR3 is 16 residues. Germline V lookup: CDR1 SGHRS, CDR2 YFSETQ. This CDR3 reads CASSPYGGSSYNEQFF. Here the CDR3 DNA reads TGCGCCAGCAGCCCCTATGGCGGGAGCTCCTACAATGAGCAGTTCTTC.